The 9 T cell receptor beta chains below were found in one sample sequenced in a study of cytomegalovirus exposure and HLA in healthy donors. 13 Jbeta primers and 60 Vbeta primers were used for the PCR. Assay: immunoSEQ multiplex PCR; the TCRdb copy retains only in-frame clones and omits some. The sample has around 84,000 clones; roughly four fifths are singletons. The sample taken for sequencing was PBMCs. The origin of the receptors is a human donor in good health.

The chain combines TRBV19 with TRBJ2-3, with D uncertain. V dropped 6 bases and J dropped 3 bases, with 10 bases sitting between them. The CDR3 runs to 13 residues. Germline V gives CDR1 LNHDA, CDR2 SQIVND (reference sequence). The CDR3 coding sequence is TGTGCCAGTAGGGGCCTCGGAACAGATACGCAGTATTTT. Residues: CASRGLGTDTQYF. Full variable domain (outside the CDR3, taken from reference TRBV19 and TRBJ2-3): DGGITQSPKYLFRKEGQNVTLSCEQNLNHDAMYWYRQDPGQGLRLIYYSQIVNDFQKGDIAEGYSVSREKKESFPLTVTSAQKNPTAFYLCASRGLGTDTQYFGPGTRLTVL.

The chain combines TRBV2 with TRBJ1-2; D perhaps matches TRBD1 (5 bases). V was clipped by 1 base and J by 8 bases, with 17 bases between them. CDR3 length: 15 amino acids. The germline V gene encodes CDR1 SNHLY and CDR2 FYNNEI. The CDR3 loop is CASSEDQGPLSGYTF. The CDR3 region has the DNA TGTGCCAGCAGTGAAGATCAGGGTCCCCTATCCGGCTACACCTTC.

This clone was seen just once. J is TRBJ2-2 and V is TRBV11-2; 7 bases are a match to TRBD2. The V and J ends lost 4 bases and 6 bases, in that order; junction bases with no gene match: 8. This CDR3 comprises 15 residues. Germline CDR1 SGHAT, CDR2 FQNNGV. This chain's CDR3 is CASSWGVGGAGELFF. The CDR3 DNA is TGTGCCAGCAGCTGGGGCGTGGGGGGGGCCGGGGAGCTGTTTTTT. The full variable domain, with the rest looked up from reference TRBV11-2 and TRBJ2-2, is EAGVAQSPRYKIIEKRQSVAFWCNPISGHATLYWYQQILGQGPKLLIQFQNNGVVDDSQLPKDRFSAERLKGVDSTLKIQPAKLEDSAVYLCASSWGVGGAGELFFGEGSRLTVL.

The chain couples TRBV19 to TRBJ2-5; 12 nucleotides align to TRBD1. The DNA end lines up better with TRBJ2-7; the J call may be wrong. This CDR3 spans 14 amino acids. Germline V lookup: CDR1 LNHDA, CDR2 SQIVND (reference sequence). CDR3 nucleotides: TGTGCCAGTAGTATGGGACAGGGGGCTTACGAGCAGTACTTC. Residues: CASSMGQGAYEQYF.

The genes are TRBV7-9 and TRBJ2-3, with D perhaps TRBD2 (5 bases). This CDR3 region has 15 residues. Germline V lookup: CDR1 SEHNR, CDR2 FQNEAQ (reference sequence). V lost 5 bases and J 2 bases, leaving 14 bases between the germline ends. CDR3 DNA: TGTGCCAGCAGCCCGCTCCTAGCCCTCACAGATACGCAGTATTTT. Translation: CASSPLLALTDTQYF. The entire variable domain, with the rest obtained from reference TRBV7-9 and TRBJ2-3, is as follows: DTGVSQNPRHKITKRGQNVTFRCDPISEHNRLYWYRQTLGQGPEFLTYFQNEAQLEKSRLLSDRFSAERPKGSFSTLEIQRTEQGDSAMYLCASSPLLALTDTQYFGPGTRLTVL.

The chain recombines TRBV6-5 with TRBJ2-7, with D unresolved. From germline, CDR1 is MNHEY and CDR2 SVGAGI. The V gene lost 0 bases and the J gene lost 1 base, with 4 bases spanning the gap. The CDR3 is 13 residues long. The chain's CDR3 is CASSYSRSYEQYF. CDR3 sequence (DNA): TGTGCCAGCAGTTACTCGCGTTCCTACGAGCAGTACTTC.

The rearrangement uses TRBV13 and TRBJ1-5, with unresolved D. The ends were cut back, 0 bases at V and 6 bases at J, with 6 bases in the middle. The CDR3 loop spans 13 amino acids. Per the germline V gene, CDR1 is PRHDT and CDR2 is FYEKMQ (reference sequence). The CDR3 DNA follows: TGTGCCAGCAGCTTAGGCCCCGGTCAGCCCCAGCATTTT. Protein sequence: CASSLGPGQPQHF.

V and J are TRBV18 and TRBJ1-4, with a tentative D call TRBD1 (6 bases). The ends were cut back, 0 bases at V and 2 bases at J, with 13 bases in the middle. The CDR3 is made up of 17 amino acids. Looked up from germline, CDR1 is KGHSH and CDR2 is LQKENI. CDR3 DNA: TGTGCCAGCTCACCACCGAACCGGGGGGCTACTAATGAAAAACTGTTTTTT. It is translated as CASSPPNRGATNEKLFF. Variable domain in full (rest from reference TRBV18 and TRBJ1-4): NAGVMQNPRHLVRRRGQEARLRCSPMKGHSHVYWYRQLPEEGLKFMVYLQKENIIDESGMPKERFSAEFPKEGPSILRIQQVVRGDSAAYFCASSPPNRGATNEKLFFGSGTQLSVL.

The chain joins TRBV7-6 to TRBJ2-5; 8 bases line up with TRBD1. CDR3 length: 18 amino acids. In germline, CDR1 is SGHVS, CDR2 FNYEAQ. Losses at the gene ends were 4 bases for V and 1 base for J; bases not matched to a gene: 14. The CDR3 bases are TGTGCCAGCAGCTCCCGGACAGGGAGTTGGAGTAGCCAAGAGACCCAGTACTTC. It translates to CASSSRTGSWSSQETQYF.